The next 25 T cell receptor beta chains were all read from a single sample in a study of blood T cell repertoires in COVID-19. TCRdb's table, derived via immunoSEQ multiplex PCR, lists solely in-frame clones and lacks some. The sample carries around 67,000 clones, 80% to 90% recorded once. The sample comprised peripheral blood. The source is a human donor in a cohort sampled during active COVID-19.

This clone was found once. The chain couples TRBV29-1 to TRBJ2-1; D tentatively fits TRBD1 or TRBD2 (5 bases each). This CDR3 is 13 amino acids long. V was pared by 7 bases and J by 2 bases, with 12 bases between. CDR1 and CDR2 from the germline V gene are SQVTM and ANQGSEA. CDR3 sequence (DNA): TGCAGCGGGGGACCATCGGCCTACAATGAGCAGTTCTTC. This translates into CSGGPSAYNEQFF.

A few counts support this clone. The chain combines TRBV9 with TRBJ2-1, with 13 bases fitting TRBD2. In germline, CDR1 is SGDLS, CDR2 YYNGEE. J was trimmed by 7 bases and V by 3 bases; bases with no gene match: 13. The length of the CDR3 is 18 residues. CDR3 nucleotides: TGTGCCAGCAGCGATCCCGGGACTAGCGGGACGGTGGGGAATGAGCAGTTCTTC. This encodes CASSDPGTSGTVGNEQFF.

This sequence joins TRBV19 and TRBJ2-1; 12 bases map to TRBD2. Germline-derived CDR1 and CDR2 are LNHDA and SQIVND (reference sequence). With V trimmed by 5 bases and J by 3 bases, 5 bases remained unmatched. The CDR3 length is 16 residues. In DNA, the CDR3 is TGTGCCAGTAGTCGACTAGCGGGAGAACGCTACAATGAGCAGTTCTTC. Translation: CASSRLAGERYNEQFF.

The genes are TRBV5-1 and TRBJ2-5; 8 bases fit TRBD2. V dropped 6 bases and J dropped 5; count of bases not matched to a gene: 12. Germline CDR1 and CDR2: SGHRS and YFSETQ. This CDR3 contains 15 residues. CDR3 loop: CASTITGGTLETQYF. CDR3 coding DNA: TGCGCCAGCACGATAACGGGGGGGACTTTGGAGACCCAGTACTTC.

The CDR3 sequence: CASSRTGGNEQFF. DNA for the CDR3: TGTGCCAGCAGTCGTACAGGGGGCAATGAGCAGTTCTTC. This chain connects TRBV6-5 to TRBJ2-1; 8 positions agree with TRBD1. From germline, CDR1 is MNHEY and CDR2 SVGAGI. V shed 5 bases, J shed 6 bases, and the junction held 3 bases outside the gene matches. The CDR3 spans 13 residues.

The table lists this clone with a count of one. The rearrangement joins TRBV27 to TRBJ2-1; the D gene is possibly TRBD2 (6 bases). The CDR3 contains 14 residues. Germline V gives CDR1 MNHEY, CDR2 SMNVEV (reference sequence). Trimming removed 7 bases from V and 4 bases from J, with 14 bases in between. In nucleotides, the CDR3 is TGTGCCAGCAAGAAAGCGGGCGTATACAATGAGCAGTTCTTC. Translation: CASKKAGVYNEQFF.

The gene calls are TRBV12-3 or TRBV12-4 and TRBJ2-5; 7 bases line up with TRBD1. The CDR3 contains 13 residues. Losses at the gene ends were 6 bases for V and 5 bases for J; bases not matched to a gene: 6. The CDR3 sequence is CASSHTRGETQYF. The CDR3 DNA follows: TGTGCCAGCAGCCATACCAGGGGGGAGACCCAGTACTTC.

This clone showed up just a few times. This chain uses TRBV2 with TRBJ1-5; possibly TRBD1 for D (6 bases). Germline V gene lookup returns CDR1 SNHLY and CDR2 FYNNEI. This CDR3 has 16 residues. Trimming removed 2 bases from V and 3 bases from J, with 14 bases in between. Here the CDR3 reads CASSERGWKSNQPQHF. The DNA for the CDR3 is TGTGCCAGCAGTGAAAGGGGGTGGAAGTCCAATCAGCCCCAGCATTTT.

The V and J genes are TRBV6-1 and TRBJ2-2; D gene ambiguous. CDR3 length equals 14 residues. The V gene's germline CDR1 is MNHNS and CDR2 SASEGT. Deletions cut 5 bases from V and 3 bases from J, with 10 bases between. Written as DNA, the CDR3 is TGTGCCAGCAGTCCGACTTCGTACACCGGGGAGCTGTTTTTT. It codes for CASSPTSYTGELFF.

The rearrangement joins TRBV5-1 to TRBJ1-4, with D tentatively TRBD1 (5 bases). This CDR3 region has 15 residues. Germline-derived CDR1 and CDR2 are SGHRS and YFSETQ. V lost 3 bases to trimming and J lost 6 bases, with 15 bases between them. The CDR3 sequence is CASSSEGRAYEKLFF. CDR3 sequence (DNA): TGCGCCAGCAGCTCGGAGGGCAGGGCTTATGAAAAACTGTTTTTT.

This chain connects TRBV28 to TRBJ2-1; D is perhaps TRBD2 (6 bases). Germline V gene lookup returns CDR1 MDHEN and CDR2 SYDVKM. With 3 bases removed from V and 0 bases from J, the gap between germline ends came to 15 bases. The CDR3 is 17 amino acids. The CDR3 DNA reads TGTGCCAGCAGTTTGTCCCTAGCGCCGAGCTCCTACAATGAGCAGTTCTTC. This codes for CASSLSLAPSSYNEQFF.

V usage is TRBV7-9 and J usage is TRBJ2-1; D gene ambiguous. Germline CDR1 is SEHNR and CDR2 is FQNEAQ (reference sequence). The CDR3 is 11 residues long. The V gene lost 6 bases and the J gene lost 9 bases, with 9 bases spanning the gap. The DNA for the CDR3 is TGTGCCAGCAGGCCCACGAGTGAGCAGTTCTTC. Protein: CASRPTSEQFF.

This chain links TRBV6-6 with TRBJ2-1; tentatively, D is TRBD2 (6 bases). The germline V and J ends were trimmed by 2 bases and 9 bases, with 17 bases remaining between them. This CDR3 has 15 amino acids. Germline V gene lookup returns CDR1 MNHNY and CDR2 SVGAGI (reference sequence). CDR3 protein: CASSYGVGGLSEQFF. The CDR3 nucleotides are TGTGCCAGCAGTTACGGAGTGGGAGGACTGAGTGAGCAGTTCTTC.

The chain recombines TRBV2 with TRBJ2-1; 7 bases are a match to TRBD2. V lost 1 base and J lost 2; bases outside the gene matches: 2. CDR1 is SNHLY and CDR2 is FYNNEI in the germline V gene. This CDR3 comprises 15 residues. The CDR3 nucleotides are TGTGCCAGCAGTGAAGGGGCGGGGGCCTACAATGAGCAGTTCTTC. Its protein product is CASSEGAGAYNEQFF.

The chain has TRBV28 and TRBJ2-7; TRBD2 matches at 10 bases. Trimming cost V 3 bases and J 5 bases; bases outside gene matches: 4. The CDR3 has 14 residues. The germline V gene encodes CDR1 MDHEN and CDR2 SYDVKM. The CDR3 protein is CASSLPSGSNEQYF. The DNA for the CDR3 is TGTGCCAGCAGTTTGCCTAGCGGGAGTAACGAGCAGTACTTC.

J is TRBJ2-3 and V is TRBV27; 7 bases are shared with TRBD1. Germline V gene sequence: CDR1 MNHEY, CDR2 SMNVEV (reference sequence). The CDR3 is 16 residues long. The V gene end was trimmed by 6 bases and the J gene end by 5 bases; junction bases not matched to a gene: 14. CDR3 in DNA: TGTGCCAGCAGGGCGAACAGGCAGGGGGTAAAAGATACGCAGTATTTT. This translates into CASRANRQGVKDTQYF.

This clone was detected once. The chain uses TRBV30 and TRBJ2-7; maybe TRBD2 (5 bases). This CDR3 has 16 residues. Germline loops: CDR1 GTSNPN, CDR2 SVGIG (reference sequence). The ends were cut back, 2 bases at V and 6 bases at J, with 23 bases in the middle. In DNA, the CDR3 is TGTGCCTGGAGTAGGAGTGGACTCTCCGGAAAGGGCGAGCAGTACTTC. Protein: CAWSRSGLSGKGEQYF.

The chain is built from TRBV9 and TRBJ1-1, with a weak D call TRBD1 (6 bases). The CDR3 sequence is 15 residues long. Between the trimmed V and J ends, which lost 0 bases and 1 base, there was a span of 10 bases. The germline gives CDR1 SGDLS, CDR2 YYNGEE. CDR3 coding DNA: TGTGCCAGCAGCGTAGACCCGGGACAGAACACTGAAGCTTTCTTT. Amino acids: CASSVDPGQNTEAFF.

V usage is TRBV2 and J usage is TRBJ2-3; no firm D call. Germline CDR1 reads SNHLY; CDR2 reads FYNNEI. The V end was cut by 6 bases, the J end by 3 bases, with 16 bases between. The CDR3 length is 15 residues. In nucleotides, the CDR3 is TGTGCCAGCAGCCTTACTGATCCTTCTACAGATACGCAGTATTTT. This codes for CASSLTDPSTDTQYF. The full variable domain, completed using reference TRBV2 and TRBJ2-3, is EPEVTQTPSHQVTQMGQEVILRCVPISNHLYFYWYRQILGQKVEFLVSFYNNEISEKSEIFDDQFSVERPDGSNFTLKIRSTKLEDSAMYFCASSLTDPSTDTQYFGPGTRLTVL.

This clone was counted a single time. The J gene is TRBJ1-5, the V gene TRBV27; TRBD1 aligns across 8 bases. CDR3 length: 14 residues. V lost 6 bases, J lost 2 bases, and 3 bases stayed unmatched. The germline gives CDR1 MNHEY, CDR2 SMNVEV (reference sequence). The CDR3 loop is CASRTGVGNQPQHF. The CDR3 DNA reads TGTGCCAGCAGGACAGGGGTTGGCAATCAGCCCCAGCATTTT.

The chain has TRBV4-1 and TRBJ1-4; possibly TRBD1 for D (5 bases). The germline V gene encodes CDR1 MGHRA and CDR2 YSYEKL. The CDR3 totals 16 residues. Trimming removed 4 bases from V and 6 bases from J, with 18 bases in between. The CDR3 here is CASSRVTGGEDEKLFF. The CDR3 nucleotides read TGCGCCAGCAGCCGCGTTACCGGGGGTGAGGATGAAAAACTGTTTTTT.

This clone was seen a handful of times. The chain recombines TRBV28 with TRBJ1-5; D remains unclear. Trimming removed 3 bases at V and 9 bases at J, with 12 bases between. The CDR3 has 13 amino acids. CDR1 and CDR2 (germline): MDHEN, SYDVKM. The DNA for the CDR3 is TGTGCCAGCAGTTTTGAACTAACTGCGCCCCAGCATTTT. The encoded protein is CASSFELTAPQHF.

The chain joins TRBV20-1 to TRBJ1-1; unclear D gene. V was pared by 8 bases and J by 4 bases, with 8 bases between. Germline V lookup: CDR1 DFQATT, CDR2 SNEGSKA (reference sequence). The CDR3 length is 10 residues. The DNA for the CDR3 is TGCAGTATAATTTTCACTGAAGCTTTCTTT. The encoded protein is CSIIFTEAFF.

The chain joins TRBV24-1 to TRBJ2-3, with TRBD2 matching over 12 bases. CDR1 and CDR2 from the germline V gene are KGHDR and SFDVKD. With 4 bases clipped from V and 7 bases from J, the junction kept 14 bases outside the gene matches. CDR3 length: 18 residues. The CDR3 DNA is TGTGCCACCAGTGACCCCCCCGGACTAGCGGGGACCCCGAATACGCAGTATTTT. Amino acids: CATSDPPGLAGTPNTQYF.

V usage is TRBV28 and J usage is TRBJ2-4, with TRBD1 as a possible D gene (5 bases). This CDR3 has 17 residues. Germline V gene data show CDR1 as MDHEN and CDR2 as SYDVKM. The germline V and J ends were trimmed by 4 bases and 5 bases, with 21 bases remaining between them. The CDR3 loop is CASSSPMWGHDQNIQYF. The CDR3 DNA is TGTGCCAGCAGTTCCCCGATGTGGGGCCACGACCAAAACATTCAGTACTTC. Full variable domain (missing parts from reference TRBV28 and TRBJ2-4): DVKVTQSSRYLVKRTGEKVFLECVQDMDHENMFWYRQDPGLGLRLIYFSYDVKMKEKGDIPEGYSVSREKKERFSLILESASTNQTSMYLCASSSPMWGHDQNIQYFGAGTRLSVL.